The present T cell receptor (beta chain) was sequenced within a study of vaccination effects on CD4 cells after COVID-19. Study background: Researchers obtained post-vaccine samples at a median of 72 days past the second dose. General study points: Vaccine-induced clones in healthy vaccinees cross-reacted with common cold coronaviruses in only 1 of 255 cases.

The germline gives CDR1 SGHRS, CDR2 YFSETQ. Unmatched junction bases numbered 9, after V lost 4 bases and J lost 6 bases. The length of the CDR3 is 15 residues. Antigen-specific CD4+ T cells were first expanded with viral peptide pools by the ViraFEST assay and only then sequenced. Culturing for nine to ten days preceded CD4+ T cell isolation. Either the BNT162b2 or mRNA-1273 vaccine was given to participants in two doses. Vaccine recipients lacked prior SARS-CoV-2 infection and had negative nucleocapsid antibodies. The culture medium for roughly 1.9 million PBMC per well included about 9 IU/ml IL-2 and about 9.1 ug/ml peptides. For this clone: Its antigen remains unidentified.

Produced via immunoSEQ multiplex PCR; TCRdb's table is partial and in-frame only. This sample has almost 30,000 clones, with about 74% found just once. This chain links TRBV5-1 with TRBJ2-7; 11 bases map to TRBD1. The TCR originated in a human donor who received a COVID-19 vaccine. The input for sequencing was CD4+ T cells from PBMCs cultured with HCoV-OC43 spike peptides, taken after COVID-19 vaccination. Documented subset: HCoV-OC43 spike overlapping peptide pool stimulation. The CDR3 loop is CASSPGTGGIPEQYF. For the CDR3, the DNA is TGCGCCAGCAGCCCCGGGACAGGGGGGATTCCCGAGCAGTACTTC.